A selection of T cell receptor beta chains follows, all from one sample in a study of cytomegalovirus exposure and HLA in healthy donors. The method was immunoSEQ multiplex PCR; TCRdb's version includes in-frame clones alone and lacks a portion of them. Here the sample spans about 190,000 clones, approximately 78% being singletons. Sequenced sample: PBMCs. The receptor set was obtained from a young woman in good health and CMV-seronegative. Each CDR3 is given with its conserved first and last residue. Fields, in order: V gene, D gene, J gene, CDR3 protein. D genes are given only for firm matches.

v_gene: TRBV5-1
d_gene: TRBD1
j_gene: TRBJ1-4
CDR3aa: CASSLGPTGTVEKLFF

v_gene: TRBV5-1
d_gene: TRBD1
j_gene: TRBJ2-2
CDR3aa: CASAPGQEHTGELFF

v_gene: TRBV5-6
d_gene: NA
j_gene: TRBJ1-1
CDR3aa: CASSWDTNTEAFF

v_gene: TRBV7-3
d_gene: TRBD1
j_gene: TRBJ2-1
CDR3aa: CASSLMGQTKQGINNEQFF

v_gene: TRBV19
d_gene: NA
j_gene: TRBJ2-7
CDR3aa: CASSIWGDEQYF

v_gene: TRBV6-5
d_gene: NA
j_gene: TRBJ1-1
CDR3aa: CAMNGKNTEAFF

v_gene: TRBV2
d_gene: NA
j_gene: TRBJ1-5
CDR3aa: CASRAGGADVHF

v_gene: TRBV7-7
d_gene: TRBD2
j_gene: TRBJ2-2
CDR3aa: CASGLAGLNTGELFF

v_gene: TRBV6-1
d_gene: NA
j_gene: TRBJ1-1
CDR3aa: CASSEEAGVTEAFF

v_gene: TRBV25-1
d_gene: TRBD1
j_gene: TRBJ2-7
CDR3aa: CASTGQGPYEQYF

v_gene: TRBV9
d_gene: NA
j_gene: TRBJ2-2
CDR3aa: CASSHPSDRANTGELFF

v_gene: TRBV18
d_gene: TRBD2
j_gene: TRBJ2-1
CDR3aa: CASSLRLAEYNEQFF

v_gene: TRBV9
d_gene: TRBD2
j_gene: TRBJ2-1
CDR3aa: CASSVGGGYNEQFF

v_gene: TRBV27
d_gene: NA
j_gene: TRBJ2-6
CDR3aa: CASSDDYNVLTF

v_gene: TRBV10-3
d_gene: TRBD1
j_gene: TRBJ1-5
CDR3aa: CAISGTGGMSNQPQHF

v_gene: TRBV5-1
d_gene: TRBD1
j_gene: NA
CDR3aa: CASSWGTVNSYEQYF

v_gene: TRBV5-1
d_gene: TRBD1
j_gene: TRBJ2-7
CDR3aa: CASSLEGQGQGEQYF

v_gene: TRBV2
d_gene: NA
j_gene: TRBJ2-2
CDR3aa: CASSEWLSGAGELFF

v_gene: TRBV28
d_gene: NA
j_gene: TRBJ2-1
CDR3aa: CASGLSETPYNEQFF

v_gene: TRBV4-2
d_gene: NA
j_gene: TRBJ1-3
CDR3aa: CASSQDWAGAGNTIYF

v_gene: TRBV11-2
d_gene: NA
j_gene: TRBJ2-7
CDR3aa: CASSFRPGGPTSFSEQYF

v_gene: TRBV7-6
d_gene: NA
j_gene: TRBJ2-7
CDR3aa: CASSSIGSSGEQYF

v_gene: TRBV6-1
d_gene: TRBD2
j_gene: TRBJ2-2
CDR3aa: CASSETSGIGELFF

v_gene: TRBV7-8
d_gene: NA
j_gene: TRBJ2-7
CDR3aa: CASSLGTAGSYEQYF

v_gene: TRBV7-9
d_gene: TRBD1
j_gene: TRBJ1-3
CDR3aa: CASSGTGGSGNTIYF

v_gene: TRBV6-1
d_gene: TRBD1
j_gene: TRBJ1-1
CDR3aa: CASSALGTGVIMNTEAFF

v_gene: TRBV5-1
d_gene: NA
j_gene: TRBJ1-4
CDR3aa: CASSLAGGGGTEKLFF

v_gene: TRBV19
d_gene: NA
j_gene: TRBJ2-6
CDR3aa: CASSIGSRLSTGANVLTF

v_gene: TRBV5-5
d_gene: NA
j_gene: TRBJ1-2
CDR3aa: CASSLIGGTGSYGYTF

v_gene: TRBV4-2
d_gene: TRBD2
j_gene: TRBJ2-4
CDR3aa: CASSQELATNIQYF

v_gene: TRBV7-2
d_gene: NA
j_gene: TRBJ2-7
CDR3aa: CASSMDSPYEQYF

v_gene: TRBV14
d_gene: TRBD1
j_gene: TRBJ1-1
CDR3aa: CASSIRRNRDRASNTEAFF

v_gene: TRBV27
d_gene: NA
j_gene: TRBJ2-1
CDR3aa: CASTFRGSYNEQFF

v_gene: TRBV28
d_gene: NA
j_gene: TRBJ2-1
CDR3aa: CASSRGSYNEQFF

v_gene: TRBV5-1
d_gene: NA
j_gene: TRBJ2-7
CDR3aa: CASSLGDNFGGEQYF

v_gene: TRBV5-4
d_gene: NA
j_gene: TRBJ2-3
CDR3aa: CASSFGLLSDTQYF

v_gene: TRBV5-4
d_gene: NA
j_gene: TRBJ2-7
CDR3aa: CASSLGSGSSYEQYF

v_gene: TRBV6-5
d_gene: NA
j_gene: TRBJ2-5
CDR3aa: CASRTREGVRETQYF

v_gene: TRBV6-5
d_gene: NA
j_gene: TRBJ1-2
CDR3aa: CASSPRDKPLYGYTF

v_gene: TRBV6-1
d_gene: TRBD1
j_gene: TRBJ2-5
CDR3aa: CASSPDRDQETQYF

v_gene: TRBV18
d_gene: TRBD1
j_gene: TRBJ1-1
CDR3aa: CASSARTGAGGNTEAFF